What follows are 23 T cell receptor beta chains derived from one specimen sequenced in a study of cytomegalovirus exposure and HLA in healthy donors. The repertoire was sequenced with immunoSEQ multiplex PCR; TCRdb's copy has only in-frame clones and lacks some. The sample carries around 70,000 clones, around 94% recorded once. Sequenced input: PBMCs. Every receptor here comes from a woman aged 18-30 years in good health and CMV-seronegative.

V and J are TRBV15 and TRBJ2-3, with D uncertain. The ends were cut back, 0 bases at V and 3 bases at J, with 7 bases in the middle. From germline, CDR1 is LNHNV and CDR2 YYDKDF (reference sequence). The CDR3 consists of 14 residues. Written as DNA, the CDR3 is TGTGCCACCAGCAGAGATCCTATTACAGATACGCAGTATTTT. Amino acids: CATSRDPITDTQYF.

The chain recombines TRBV15 with TRBJ1-4; D gene ambiguous. V was trimmed by 4 bases and J by 3 bases, leaving 12 bases between them. The CDR3 extends over 15 amino acids. Germline-derived CDR1 and CDR2 are LNHNV and YYDKDF (reference sequence). The CDR3 region is CATSIARGSNEKLFF. The CDR3 DNA reads as TGTGCCACCAGCATTGCCCGGGGATCTAATGAAAAACTGTTTTTT.

The V call is TRBV4-3, the J call TRBJ2-3; D remains unclear. From germline, CDR1 is LGHNA and CDR2 YSLEER. This CDR3 is built from 18 residues. V shed 0 bases and J shed 2 bases, with 18 bases lying between them. DNA for the CDR3: TGCGCCAGCAGCCAAGAGGCGACAACCCTATCCTTCACAGATACGCAGTATTTT. Translated: CASSQEATTLSFTDTQYF.

This clone was seen a few times. The chain links TRBV4-2 to TRBJ2-1; 8 bases line up with TRBD2. The V gene's germline CDR1 is LGHNA and CDR2 YNFKEQ. The CDR3 is 15 amino acids. After removal of 0 bases from V and 8 bases from J, the junction contained 6 bases not matched to a gene. The CDR3 nucleotides read TGTGCCAGCAGCCAAGATTTCGGGGGGGCCGATGAGCAGTTCTTC. Its translation is CASSQDFGGADEQFF.

V usage is TRBV6-1 and J usage is TRBJ1-2; TRBD1 aligns across 7 bases. With 10 bases clipped from V and 2 bases from J, the junction kept 13 bases outside the gene matches. The CDR3 sequence is 15 residues long. Germline CDR1 and CDR2: MNHNS and SASEGT. As DNA, the CDR3 is TGTGCCATCCTGGGGACAGATCTTCTCAACTATGGCTACACCTTC. Its protein is CAILGTDLLNYGYTF.

The rearrangement uses TRBV5-8 and TRBJ1-1; no definite D call. The CDR3 runs 15 residues. Trimming stripped 0 bases from V and 4 bases from J, with 13 bases between. The germline gives CDR1 SGHTS, CDR2 YDEGEE. CDR3 nucleotide sequence: TGTGCCAGCAGCTTGGTCCAGGCAGGAGGCACTGAAGCTTTCTTT. The encoded protein is CASSLVQAGGTEAFF.

V usage is TRBV27 and J usage is TRBJ2-3; 7 bases line up with TRBD1. The CDR3 runs 14 residues. Germline V CDR1 and CDR2: MNHEY, SMNVEV (reference sequence). V shed 6 bases, J shed 1 base, and the junction held 4 bases outside the gene matches. CDR3 loop: CASRSGQGTDTQYF. The CDR3, as DNA: TGTGCCAGCAGGAGCGGACAGGGCACAGATACGCAGTATTTT.

The V call is TRBV11-2, the J call TRBJ1-1; maybe TRBD1 (6 bases). Germline CDR1 is SGHAT and CDR2 is FQNNGV. The CDR3 is 13 amino acids. V gave up 1 base and J gave up 10 bases, with 13 bases separating them. The CDR3 loop is CASSLGSQGRAFF. CDR3 sequence (DNA): TGTGCCAGCAGCTTAGGGTCACAGGGTAGAGCTTTCTTT.

The chain is built from TRBV18 and TRBJ2-3; 8 bases are a match to TRBD1. Germline V gene sequence: CDR1 KGHSH, CDR2 LQKENI. This CDR3 spans 14 amino acids. J gave up 2 bases and V 3 bases, and 1 base lay outside the gene matches. The CDR3: CASSPDRVTDTQYF. DNA of the CDR3: TGTGCCAGCTCACCGGACAGGGTCACAGATACGCAGTATTTT. The full variable domain, its missing parts supplied by reference TRBV18 and TRBJ2-3, is NAGVMQNPRHLVRRRGQEARLRCSPMKGHSHVYWYRQLPEEGLKFMVYLQKENIIDESGMPKERFSAEFPKEGPSILRIQQVVRGDSAAYFCASSPDRVTDTQYFGPGTRLTVL.

Only a few counts were recorded for this clone. This chain links TRBV19 with TRBJ1-5; TRBD1 might be the D (5 bases). V was trimmed by 3 bases and J by 11 bases, leaving 14 bases between them. The CDR3 is made up of 13 amino acids. From germline, CDR1 is LNHDA and CDR2 SQIVND (reference sequence). CDR3 nucleotides: TGTGCCAGTAGTATCTCCCAGGGAATAGCCCAGCATTTT. It specifies CASSISQGIAQHF.

J is TRBJ2-1 and V is TRBV7-2; 12 bases are shared with TRBD2. CDR3 length: 19 residues. CDR1 and CDR2 from the germline V gene are SGHTA and FQGNSA. The J segment lost 4 bases and the V segment lost 0 bases, leaving 10 bases of the junction unmatched. The CDR3 spells CASSLAPYRTSGEYNEQFF. The CDR3 nucleotides are TGTGCCAGCAGCTTAGCCCCTTACCGGACTAGCGGGGAGTACAATGAGCAGTTCTTC. Based on the CDR3 plus reference TRBV7-2 and TRBJ2-1, the full variable domain is GAGVSQSPSNKVTEKGKDVELRCDPISGHTALYWYRQSLGQGLEFLIYFQGNSAPDKSGLPSDRFSAERTGGSVSTLTIQRTQQEDSAVYLCASSLAPYRTSGEYNEQFFGPGTRLTVL.

This clone was observed a handful of times. The chain employs TRBV6-5 and TRBJ1-2, with a weak D call TRBD1 (5 bases). Germline V gives CDR1 MNHEY, CDR2 SVGAGI. The CDR3 is 12 residues long. V was trimmed by 6 bases and J by 8 bases, leaving 13 bases between them. CDR3 nucleotide sequence: TGTGCCAGCAGGCAGGGAGGGTACGGCTACACCTTC. It is translated as CASRQGGYGYTF.

This rearrangement joins TRBV19 to TRBJ1-5; tentative D call: TRBD1 (6 bases). This CDR3 is built from 15 residues. The germline V gene encodes CDR1 LNHDA and CDR2 SQIVND (reference sequence). V was shortened by 6 bases and J by 3 bases, with 15 bases between the two germline ends. The CDR3 here is CASRTGLSTNQPQHF. In DNA form, the CDR3 reads TGTGCCAGTAGGACAGGTTTAAGTACCAATCAGCCCCAGCATTTT.

This chain uses TRBV4-1 with TRBJ1-6; 7 bases are a match to TRBD1. Looked up from germline, CDR1 is MGHRA and CDR2 is YSYEKL. Losses at the gene ends were 4 bases for V and 0 bases for J; bases not matched to a gene: 6. This CDR3 has 17 residues. The CDR3 sequence is CASSRWDRNSYNSPLHF. The CDR3 DNA sequence: TGCGCCAGCAGCCGGTGGGACAGAAACTCCTATAATTCACCCCTCCACTTT.

This clone was counted a single time. The rearrangement joins TRBV15 to TRBJ2-7; D gene unclear. V was pared by 6 bases and J by 5 bases, with 8 bases between. The CDR3 is 11 amino acids. Germline CDR1 LNHNV, CDR2 YYDKDF (reference sequence). Here the CDR3 DNA reads TGTGCCACCAGGGCCCTAGACGAGCAGTACTTC. Its protein is CATRALDEQYF.

On this clone itself: A read error may produce the germline difference seen at one junction end. The rearrangement links TRBV7-7 to TRBJ2-3; 14 nucleotides line up with TRBD2. Germline CDR1 SSHAT, CDR2 FNYEAQ (reference sequence). This CDR3 spans 16 amino acids. Here the CDR3 DNA reads TGTGCTAGCAGCTTAGGACTAGCGGGGGGCCGGGATACGCAGTATTTT. It is translated as CASSLGLAGGRDTQYF.

V and J are TRBV6-4 and TRBJ2-3, with 9 bases lining up with TRBD2. Looked up from germline, CDR1 is MRHNA and CDR2 is SNTAGT. V dropped 5 bases and J dropped 3; count of bases not matched to a gene: 3. This CDR3 has 14 residues. The CDR3 here is CASSSGGHTDTQYF. The CDR3, as DNA: TGTGCCAGCAGTAGCGGGGGGCATACAGATACGCAGTATTTT.

CDR3 coding DNA: TGTGCCAGCAGTTTTAGCGGGGTCTCTAATTCACCCCTCCACTTT. Encoded protein: CASSFSGVSNSPLHF. The V gene is TRBV27, the J gene TRBJ1-6; the D is unclear. Deletions cut 3 bases from V and 6 bases from J, with 12 bases between. Germline V gene sequence: CDR1 MNHEY, CDR2 SMNVEV (reference sequence). This CDR3 spans 15 amino acids.

The chain combines TRBV10-3 with TRBJ1-2; 8 bases are shared with TRBD1. The V and J ends lost 7 bases and 1 base, in that order; junction bases with no gene match: 5. CDR1 ENHRY and CDR2 SYGVKD come from the germline V gene. The CDR3 spans 14 residues. The CDR3 sequence: CAINQGQGNYGYTF. The CDR3 DNA sequence: TGTGCCATCAACCAAGGACAGGGTAACTATGGCTACACCTTC.

The rearrangement joins TRBV28 to TRBJ2-5, with 10 bases fitting TRBD2. V lost 3 bases and J lost 5; bases outside the gene matches: 9. CDR3 size: 16 residues. Germline V gene sequence: CDR1 MDHEN, CDR2 SYDVKM. The DNA of the CDR3 is TGTGCCAGCAGTTTCGCCAGCGGGGGGGCCAGTGAGACCCAGTACTTC. Translating gives CASSFASGGASETQYF.

This chain links TRBV7-9 with TRBJ2-1; no reliable D call. The CDR3 covers 11 residues. The V gene's germline CDR1 is SEHNR and CDR2 FQNEAQ (reference sequence). V shed 6 bases and J shed 8 bases, with 8 bases lying between them. Here the CDR3 reads CASSPGDEQFF. CDR3 DNA: TGTGCCAGCAGTCCAGGTGATGAGCAGTTCTTC. The variable domain in full, completed from reference TRBV7-9 and TRBJ2-1, reads DTGVSQNPRHKITKRGQNVTFRCDPISEHNRLYWYRQTLGQGPEFLTYFQNEAQLEKSRLLSDRFSAERPKGSFSTLEIQRTEQGDSAMYLCASSPGDEQFFGPGTRLTVL.

This chain uses TRBV19 with TRBJ2-3; TRBD1 matches at 10 bases. Trimming removed 1 base from V and 1 base from J; junction bases left unmatched: 2. CDR3 length equals 16 residues. In germline, CDR1 is LNHDA, CDR2 SQIVND (reference sequence). The CDR3 here is CASSIGQGAGTDTQYF. Here the CDR3 DNA reads TGTGCCAGTAGTATAGGACAGGGGGCTGGCACAGATACGCAGTATTTT.

The V gene is TRBV5-3, the J gene TRBJ1-5; perhaps TRBD1 as D (6 bases). TRBV5-3 is designated an ORF whose function remains uncertain. V lost 2 bases, J lost 4 bases, and 10 bases lay in between. The CDR3 extends over 14 amino acids. As DNA, the CDR3 is TGTGCCAGAAGCTTTGACAGGCTGAATCAGCCCCAGCATTTT. Protein sequence: CARSFDRLNQPQHF.